This TCR beta chain was recorded in a study of shared clonotypes between healthy human individuals. Overall study context: CD4 naive cells filled three plates per donor, CD4 memory three, CD8 naive two and CD8 memory one.

The split of CD4+ cells yielded CD45RA+ naive and CD45RA-negative memory subsets. Study results and caveats: Roughly 5.3% of naive CD4 clonotypes were common to a handful of donors. Unshared clonotypes carried lower generation probabilities than those common to all four donors.

A note on this clone: Its antigen remains unknown.

Data came from immunoSEQ multiplex PCR; TCRdb stores just in-frame clones and leaves some out. This sample has over a million clones, with roughly 96% found just once. Trimming at V came to 6 bases and at J to 10 bases, leaving 7 bases not matched to a gene. The CDR3 extends over 13 amino acids. Germline V gene data show CDR1 as SNHLY and CDR2 as FYNNEI. This chain connects TRBV2 to TRBJ1-3; 9 bases map to TRBD1. The receptor was isolated from a man between 25 and 39 years old in good health. Sequenced sample: naive CD4+ T cells sorted from blood. Subset specified: CD45RA+ positively selected. The CDR3 here is CASRGDRAVTIYF. CDR3 DNA: TGTGCCAGCAGGGGGGACAGGGCCGTGACCATATATTTT. Full variable domain (remainder filled in from reference TRBV2 and TRBJ1-3): EPEVTQTPSHQVTQMGQEVILRCVPISNHLYFYWYRQILGQKVEFLVSFYNNEISEKSEIFDDQFSVERPDGSNFTLKIRSTKLEDSAMYFCASRGDRAVTIYFGEGSWLTVV.